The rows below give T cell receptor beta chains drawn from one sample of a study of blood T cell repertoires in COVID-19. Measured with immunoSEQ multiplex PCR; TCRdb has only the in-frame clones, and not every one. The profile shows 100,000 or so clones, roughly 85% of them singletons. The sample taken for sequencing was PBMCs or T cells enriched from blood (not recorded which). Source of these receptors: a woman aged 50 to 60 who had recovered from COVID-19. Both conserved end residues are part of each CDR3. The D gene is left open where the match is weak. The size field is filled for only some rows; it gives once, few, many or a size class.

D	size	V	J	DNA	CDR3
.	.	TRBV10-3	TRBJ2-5	TGTGCCGCCTCGAGGGAGTCCCAAGAGACCCAGTACTTC	CAASRESQETQYF
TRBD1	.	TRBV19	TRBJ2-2	TGTGCCAGTAGTATAGGAAAGACAGGGAACGGTGTCGGGGAGCTGTTTTTT	CASSIGKTGNGVGELFF
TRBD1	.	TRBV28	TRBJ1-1	TGTGCCAGCAGTTTACAGGGGGCACGAACTGAAGCTTTCTTT	CASSLQGARTEAFF
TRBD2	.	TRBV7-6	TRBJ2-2	TGTGCCAGCAGCTGGACTAGAAACACCGGGGAGCTGTTTTTT	CASSWTRNTGELFF
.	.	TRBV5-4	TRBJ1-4	TGTGCCAGCAGCTTGGGACGGGCAACTAATGAAAAACTGTTTTTT	CASSLGRATNEKLFF
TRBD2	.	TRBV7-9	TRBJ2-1	TGTGCCAGCAGATGGACTAGCGGGAGTTTCGATGAGCAGTTCTTC	CASRWTSGSFDEQFF
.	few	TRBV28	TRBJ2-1	TGTGCCAGCAGTTTTAATCCAGGGACTCCCTACAATGAGCAGTTCTTC	CASSFNPGTPYNEQFF
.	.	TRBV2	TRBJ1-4	TGTGCCAGCAGTTTGGTCGCAGCTAATGAAAAACTGTTTTTT	CASSLVAANEKLFF
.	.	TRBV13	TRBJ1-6	TGTGCCAGCAGCTCACACAGGAGCTCCTATAATTCACCCCTCCACTTT	CASSSHRSSYNSPLHF
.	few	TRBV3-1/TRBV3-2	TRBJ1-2	TGTGCCAGCAGCTGGGAGACGGAAGCTAACTATGGCTACACCTTC	CASSWETEANYGYTF
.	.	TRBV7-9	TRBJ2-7	TGTGCCAGCAGCGGTCTGAGCTCCTACGAGCAGTACTTC	CASSGLSSYEQYF
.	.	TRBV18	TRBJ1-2	TGTGCCAGCTCACCACTCAGGGCTAACTATGGCTACACCTTC	CASSPLRANYGYTF
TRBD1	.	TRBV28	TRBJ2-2	TGTGCCAGCAGTTTAGGCCAGGGGGCTCGGACCGGGGAGCTGTTTTTT	CASSLGQGARTGELFF
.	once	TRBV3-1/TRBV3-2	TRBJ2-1	TGTGCCAGCAGCCCTGTGGGGGGACAGATCAATGAGCAGTTCTTC	CASSPVGGQINEQFF
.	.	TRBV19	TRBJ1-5	TGTGCCAGTAGTGAACAGTTCGGTCCGCCCCAGCATTTT	CASSEQFGPPQHF
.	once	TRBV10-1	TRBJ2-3	TGCGCCAGCAGTGACTTCCCTGACAGATCTAGCACAGATACGCAGTATTTT	CASSDFPDRSSTDTQYF
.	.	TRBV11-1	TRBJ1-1	TGTGCCAGCAGCAATCTAGGAAACACTGAAGCTTTCTTT	CASSNLGNTEAFF
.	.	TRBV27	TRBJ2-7	TGTGCCAGCAGACCACACGCCTTGGGCACTCGCTCCTACGAGCAGTACTTC	CASRPHALGTRSYEQYF
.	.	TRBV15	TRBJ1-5	TGTGCCACCAGCAGAGATCCTCGGGGTAATCAGCCCCAGCATTTT	CATSRDPRGNQPQHF
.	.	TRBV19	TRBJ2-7	TGTGCCAGTAGTATATTGACGGGGCAGTACTTC	CASSILTGQYF
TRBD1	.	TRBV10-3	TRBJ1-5	TGTGCCATCAGAGATTCCGGGACAGGGGGCAATCAGCCCCAGCATTTT	CAIRDSGTGGNQPQHF
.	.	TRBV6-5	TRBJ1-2	TGTGCCAGCAGTCACTTGCAGGGCTATGGCTACACCTTC	CASSHLQGYGYTF
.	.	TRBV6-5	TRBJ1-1	TGTGCCAGCAGTCAGGGAACTGAAGCTTTCTTT	CASSQGTEAFF
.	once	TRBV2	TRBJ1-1	TGTGCCAGCAGGGCGGGCACGGGACAAGGGCTTTCAGCTTTCTTT	CASRAGTGQGLSAFF
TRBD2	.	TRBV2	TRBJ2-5	TGTGCCAGCCTGCTAGCGGGGGTTGAGACCCAGTACTTC	CASLLAGVETQYF
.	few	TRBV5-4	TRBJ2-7	TGTGCCAGCAGCACGGAGGGTTACGAGCAGTACTTC	CASSTEGYEQYF
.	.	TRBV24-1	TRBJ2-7	TGTGCCACCAGTGACCAACAGGGTCACGAGCAGTACTTC	CATSDQQGHEQYF
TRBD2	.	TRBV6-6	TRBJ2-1	TGTGCCTGCGGGACTAGCGGGCACAATGAGCAGTTCTTC	CACGTSGHNEQFF
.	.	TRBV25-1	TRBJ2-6	TGTGCCAGTACATCTGGGGCCAACGTCCTGACTTTC	CASTSGANVLTF
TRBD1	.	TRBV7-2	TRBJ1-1	TGTGCCAGCAGCAGATTAGGACAGGGGGTCGGTGAAGCTTTCTTT	CASSRLGQGVGEAFF
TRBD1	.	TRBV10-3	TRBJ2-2	TGTGCCATCAGTGACCAGGGGGCGGACACCGGGGAGCTGTTTTTT	CAISDQGADTGELFF
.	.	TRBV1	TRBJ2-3	TGCACCAGCAGCCAAGATAGGAAATTGAGCGGGGTAAGCACAGATACGCAGTATTTT	CTSSQDRKLSGVSTDTQYF
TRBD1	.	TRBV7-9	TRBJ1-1	TGTGCCAGCAGCCAGTGGACAGGGAGTAATACTGAAGCTTTCTTT	CASSQWTGSNTEAFF
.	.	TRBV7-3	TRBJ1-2	TGTGCCAGCAGCTTGGAGGGTCGTTCTAACTATGGCTACACCTTC	CASSLEGRSNYGYTF
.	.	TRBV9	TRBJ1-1	TGTGCCAGCAGCTATACCGAAAAGGGGACTGAAGCTTTCTTT	CASSYTEKGTEAFF
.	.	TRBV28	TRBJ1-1	TGTGCCAGCAGATCCGCCTGGGGAGGCACTGAAGCTTTCTTT	CASRSAWGGTEAFF
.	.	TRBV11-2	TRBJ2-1	TGTGCCAGCACCTACGCCCAACAGTTTCAGTTCTTC	CASTYAQQFQFF
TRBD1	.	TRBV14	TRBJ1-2	TGTGCCAGCAGCCAAGATCCCTGGACAGGGGAAGGCTACACCTTC	CASSQDPWTGEGYTF
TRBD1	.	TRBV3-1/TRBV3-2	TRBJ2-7	TGTGCCAGCAGCCAAGAGGGTAGACAGGGACACGAGCAGTACTTC	CASSQEGRQGHEQYF
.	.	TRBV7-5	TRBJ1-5	TGTGCCAGAACCGTTCGGGGGTCAGGCAATCAGCCCCAGCATTTT	CARTVRGSGNQPQHF
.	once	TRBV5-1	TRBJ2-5	TGCGCCAGCGGATTAACCGGGAACCAAGTAGAGACCCAGTACTTC	CASGLTGNQVETQYF
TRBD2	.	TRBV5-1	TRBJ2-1	TGCGCCAGCAGCTTGGATAGGACTAGCGGGGCGAGGAGTGAGCAGTTCTTC	CASSLDRTSGARSEQFF
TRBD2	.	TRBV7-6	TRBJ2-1	TGTGCCAGCAGCTCCCTCCTGAGCGGGAGGGTTGAGCAGTTCTTC	CASSSLLSGRVEQFF
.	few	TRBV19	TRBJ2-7	TGTGCCAGTAGTATTAGGGACACATTTGCCACTAACGAGCAGTACTTC	CASSIRDTFATNEQYF
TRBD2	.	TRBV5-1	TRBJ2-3	TGCGCCAGCAGCCCGGGGACTAGGGACCCAGATACGCAGTATTTT	CASSPGTRDPDTQYF
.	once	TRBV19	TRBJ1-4	TGTGCCAGTAACCCAGGATCAACTAATGAAAAACTGTTTTTT	CASNPGSTNEKLFF
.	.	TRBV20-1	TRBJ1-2	TGCAGTGCCAGTGACCACCGGAGGTCCTACTATGGCTACACCTTC	CSASDHRRSYYGYTF
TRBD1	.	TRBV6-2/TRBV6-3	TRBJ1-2	TGTGCCAGCAGCCCCGACAGGGTCTATGGCTACACCTTC	CASSPDRVYGYTF
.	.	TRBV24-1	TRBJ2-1	TGTGCCACCAGTGATTCCGAGCCGGAGGCCTACAATGAGCAGTTCTTC	CATSDSEPEAYNEQFF
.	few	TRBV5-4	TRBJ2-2	TGTGCCAGCAGCTTTTACGAGGGATCGGGGGAGCTGTTTTTT	CASSFYEGSGELFF
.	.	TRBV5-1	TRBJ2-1	TGCGCCAGCAGCTTGCAGGGATCCTACAATGAGCAGTTCTTC	CASSLQGSYNEQFF
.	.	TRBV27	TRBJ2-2	TGTGCCAGCAGTTTATTGAGCCCAAGTGGGGAGCTGTTTTTT	CASSLLSPSGELFF
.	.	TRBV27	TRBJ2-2	TGTGCCAGCAGTTTTATGGAGCAGATCAACACCGGGGAGCTGTTTTTT	CASSFMEQINTGELFF
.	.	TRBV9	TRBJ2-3	TGTGCCAGCAGCGTAGACGGCGGTACAGATACGCAGTATTTT	CASSVDGGTDTQYF
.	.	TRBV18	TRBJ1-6	TGTGCCAGCTCAGGCGGCGGGGATTCACCCCTCCACTTT	CASSGGGDSPLHF
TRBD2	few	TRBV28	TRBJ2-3	TGTGCCAGCAACCCTAGCGGAAGCACAGATACGCAGTATTTT	CASNPSGSTDTQYF
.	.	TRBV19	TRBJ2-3	TGTGCCAGTAGTACTAGCCTCCGCACAGATACGCAGTATTTT	CASSTSLRTDTQYF
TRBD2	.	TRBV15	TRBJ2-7	TGTGCCACCTCGCTAGCGGGATTCTCTCACGAGCAGTACTTC	CATSLAGFSHEQYF
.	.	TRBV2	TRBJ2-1	TGTGCCAGCAGTGTATCAGGGTACAATGAGCAGTTCTTC	CASSVSGYNEQFF